This T cell receptor (beta chain) was profiled in a study of graft-versus-host responses after intestinal transplantation. Study-level background: All recipients were transplanted with multivisceral, liver-intestinal, or isolated intestinal grafts. All recipients got anti-thymocyte globulin induction, then tacrolimus and steroids for roughly three years. The study's findings and limits: Analysis identified GvH clones in recipient marrow, with some appearing first in ileum or blood. Patients who carried graft-donor T cell macrochimerism also had high graft-versus-host to host-versus-graft clonal ratios in their allografts.

The CDR3 extends over 12 amino acids. Germline V gene sequence: CDR1 SGHTS, CDR2 YDEGEE. Trimming cost V 1 base and J 12 bases, with 14 bases left between them. Researchers processed graft tissue to release intraepithelial and lamina propria lymphocytes. The method was immunoSEQ multiplex PCR; TCRdb's version includes in-frame clones alone and lacks a portion of them. Of about 4,300 clones listed, 76% are singletons. In regard to this clone: Its antigen is still unknown.

Here the sequenced sample was ileum tissue, taken approximately 51 weeks after intestinal transplantation. The source is a human patient who received an intestinal transplant, so some T cells may come from the graft donor. J is TRBJ2-7 and V is TRBV5-8, with a possible D match to TRBD1 (5 bases). The CDR3 is CASSLRQGRWYF. CDR3 DNA: TGTGCCAGCAGCTTGCGGCAGGGCCGTTGGTACTTC.